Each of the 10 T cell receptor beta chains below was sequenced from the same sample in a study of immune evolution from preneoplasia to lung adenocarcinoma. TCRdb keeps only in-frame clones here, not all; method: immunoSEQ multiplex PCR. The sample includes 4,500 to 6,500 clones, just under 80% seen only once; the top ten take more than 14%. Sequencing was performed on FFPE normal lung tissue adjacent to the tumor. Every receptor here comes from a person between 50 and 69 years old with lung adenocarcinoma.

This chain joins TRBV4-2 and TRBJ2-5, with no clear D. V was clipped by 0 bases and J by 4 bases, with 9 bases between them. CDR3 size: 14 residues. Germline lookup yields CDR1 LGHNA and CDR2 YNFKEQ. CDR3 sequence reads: CASSQDSRLETQYF. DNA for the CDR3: TGTGCCAGCAGCCAAGATAGCAGGCTAGAGACCCAGTACTTC.

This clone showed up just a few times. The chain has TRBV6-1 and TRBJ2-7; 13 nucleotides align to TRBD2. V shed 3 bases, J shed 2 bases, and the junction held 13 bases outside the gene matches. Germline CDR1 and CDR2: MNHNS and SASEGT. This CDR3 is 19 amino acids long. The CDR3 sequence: CASSEGLPGLAGFTYEQYF. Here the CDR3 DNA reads TGTGCCAGCAGTGAGGGGCTACCGGGACTAGCGGGATTCACCTACGAGCAGTACTTC.

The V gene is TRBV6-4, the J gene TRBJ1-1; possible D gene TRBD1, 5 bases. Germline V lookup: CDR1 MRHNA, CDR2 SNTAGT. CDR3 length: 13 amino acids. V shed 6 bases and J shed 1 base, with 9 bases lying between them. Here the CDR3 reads CASREGENTEAFF. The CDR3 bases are TGTGCCAGCAGAGAAGGGGAGAACACTGAAGCTTTCTTT.

The CDR3 spells CASSSGEDEQFF. In DNA, the CDR3 is TGTGCCAGCAGCTCAGGGGAGGATGAGCAGTTCTTC. The chain is built from TRBV2 and TRBJ2-1, with D perhaps TRBD1 or TRBD2 (6 bases each). This CDR3 is 12 amino acids long. From germline, CDR1 is SNHLY and CDR2 FYNNEI. V was trimmed by 6 bases and J by 8 bases, leaving 11 bases between them. Filled out from reference TRBV2 and TRBJ2-1, the complete variable domain reads EPEVTQTPSHQVTQMGQEVILRCVPISNHLYFYWYRQILGQKVEFLVSFYNNEISEKSEIFDDQFSVERPDGSNFTLKIRSTKLEDSAMYFCASSSGEDEQFFGPGTRLTVL.

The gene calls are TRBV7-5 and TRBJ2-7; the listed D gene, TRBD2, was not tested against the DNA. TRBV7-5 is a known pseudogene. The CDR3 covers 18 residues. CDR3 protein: CVRSLAGSGVADSYEQYF. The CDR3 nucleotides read TGTGTCAGAAGCTTAGCCGGTTCCGGGGTAGCAGATTCCTACGAGCAGTACTTC.

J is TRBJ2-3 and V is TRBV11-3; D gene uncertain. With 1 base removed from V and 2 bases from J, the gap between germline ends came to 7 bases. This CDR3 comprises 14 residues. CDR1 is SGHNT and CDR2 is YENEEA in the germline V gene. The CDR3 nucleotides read TGTGCCAGCAGCTTAGCCGGAATCACAGATACGCAGTATTTT. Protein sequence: CASSLAGITDTQYF.

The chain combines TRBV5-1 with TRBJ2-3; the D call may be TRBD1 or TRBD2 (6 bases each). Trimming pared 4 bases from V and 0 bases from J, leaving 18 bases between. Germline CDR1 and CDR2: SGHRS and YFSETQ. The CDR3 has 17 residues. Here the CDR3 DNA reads TGCGCCAGCAGCCCGGGGTTGAGGGGGACTAGCACAGATACGCAGTATTTT. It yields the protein CASSPGLRGTSTDTQYF. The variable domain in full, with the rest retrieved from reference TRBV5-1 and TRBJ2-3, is KAGVTQTPRYLIKTRGQQVTLSCSPISGHRSVSWYQQTPGQGLQFLFEYFSETQRNKGNFPGRFSGRQFSNSRSEMNVSTLELGDSALYLCASSPGLRGTSTDTQYFGPGTRLTVL.

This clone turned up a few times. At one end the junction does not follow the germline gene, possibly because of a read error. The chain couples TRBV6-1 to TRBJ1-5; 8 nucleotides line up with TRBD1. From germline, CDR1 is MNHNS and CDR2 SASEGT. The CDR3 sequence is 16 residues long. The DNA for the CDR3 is TGTGCCAGCAGAGAAGAAGCGGGACAGGTTAATCAGCCCCAGCATTTT. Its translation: CASREEAGQVNQPQHF.

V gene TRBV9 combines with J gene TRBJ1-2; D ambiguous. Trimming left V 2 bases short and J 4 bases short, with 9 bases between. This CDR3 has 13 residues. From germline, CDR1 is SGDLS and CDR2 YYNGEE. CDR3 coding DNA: TGTGCCAGCAGCGTTGCTGTAAGCTATGGCTACACCTTC. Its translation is CASSVAVSYGYTF.

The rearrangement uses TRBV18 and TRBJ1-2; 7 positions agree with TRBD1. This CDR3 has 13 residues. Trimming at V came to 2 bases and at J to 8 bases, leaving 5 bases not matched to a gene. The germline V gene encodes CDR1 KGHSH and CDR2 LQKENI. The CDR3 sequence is CASSPGTEGGYTF. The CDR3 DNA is TGTGCCAGCTCACCAGGGACAGAAGGCGGCTACACCTTC.